The sequence of this T cell receptor (beta chain) was determined in a study of blood T cell repertoires in COVID-19. Study at large: Collection of acute and convalescent COVID-19 samples took place in the United States, Italy and Spain.

The germline V gene has CDR1 SGHTA and CDR2 FQGTGA. CDR3 length equals 17 residues. V lost 4 bases, J lost 5 bases, and 6 bases stayed unmatched. As originally analysed: Nucleated cell number was recorded as an estimate derived from reference gene primer amplification. Clones were read by immunoSEQ multiplex PCR, and TCRdb kept only the in-frame ones, dropping some. The DNA was the basis for D and trimming; V, J and clone size are from that table. The table records tens of thousands of clones, roughly 70% of them present only once. The sequence came from a human donor with acute or convalescent COVID-19. The donor label of this sample is uncertain. V is TRBV7-3 and J is TRBJ2-2; TRBD2 matches at 14 bases. Sequencing was carried out using peripheral blood. CDR3 sequence reads: CASSSTRTSGGTGELFF. The CDR3 DNA reads TGTGCCAGCAGCTCCACCCGGACTAGCGGGGGGACCGGGGAGCTGTTTTTT.